This record looks at one TCR beta chain sequence and its context. Its antigen remains unknown. This entry belongs to a study of shared clonotypes between healthy human individuals. The study's findings and limits: Naive subsets tended to show greater estimated richness than memory subsets.

Germline V gene sequence: CDR1 SGHVS, CDR2 FQNEAQ. The CDR3 runs 15 residues. The ends lost 5 bases at V and 5 bases at J; junction bases unmatched: 7. The authors ran the assay at deep level. Assay: immunoSEQ multiplex PCR; the TCRdb copy retains only in-frame clones and omits some. The sample carries over a million clones, about 84% recorded once. All of the donors resided in Nashville, Tennessee, and each was a Caucasian adult. The V and J genes are TRBV7-8 and TRBJ2-2, with TRBD2 matching 8 bases. Sequencing was done on a sample of memory CD4+ T cells from PBMCs. Subset meaning: CD45RA-negative fraction. The clonotype originates from a man between 18 and 29 years old in good health. Some clones in this sample may be carry-over from other donors' samples. The CDR3 DNA sequence: TGTGCCAGCAGCCCGGGACTAGGGTGGACCGGGGAGCTGTTTTTT. Protein: CASSPGLGWTGELFF. Full variable domain (outside the CDR3, taken from reference TRBV7-8 and TRBJ2-2): GAGVSQSPRYKVAKRGQDVALRCDPISGHVSLFWYQQALGQGPEFLTYFQNEAQLDKSGLPSDRFFAERPEGSVSTLKIQRTQQEDSAVYLCASSPGLGWTGELFFGEGSRLTVL.